The present TCR beta chain was sequenced within a study of shared clonotypes between healthy human individuals. Study background: The people who gave samples were a couple of women and three men aged 18 to 49. Three plates were used per donor for CD4 naive, three for CD4 memory, two for CD8 naive and one for CD8 memory.

Regarding the study as a whole: On the whole, naive subsets had larger estimated richness than memory subsets had.

The CDR3 spans 12 residues. Germline-derived CDR1 and CDR2 are KGHSH and LQKENI. The V end was cut by 6 bases, the J end by 11 bases, with 16 bases between. All donors were healthy HIV-negative adults lacking recent acute infections or vaccinations. Generated by immunoSEQ multiplex PCR, the TCRdb table keeps only in-frame clones and is missing some. The table includes under 750,000 clones, approximately 72% detected once. On this clone itself: Its antigen is still unknown.

The TCR originated in a woman under 40 in good health. Sequenced: memory CD4+ T cells sorted from blood. Subset in this sample: CD45RA-negative fraction. This chain uses TRBV18 with TRBJ1-1, with a tentative D call TRBD1 (5 bases). CDR3 in DNA: TGTGCCAGCTCCACCAGGGAGGGTGAGGCTTTCTTT. Its translation: CASSTREGEAFF.